One sample yielded the 17 T cell receptor beta chains listed below, sequenced in a study of T cells in localized non-small cell lung cancer. Sequencing used immunoSEQ multiplex PCR; TCRdb keeps in-frame clones, though not all of them. The data show around 9,000 clones, 92% seen once. Sequenced here: peripheral blood, sampled before any cancer treatment. Receptors were obtained from a woman aged 35-75 years with stage I squamous cell lung carcinoma.

The chain uses TRBV30 and TRBJ2-5, with no clear D. The CDR3 consists of 13 residues. Trimming shortened V by 1 base and J by 2 bases, and 8 bases separated the two germline ends. Germline V gene lookup returns CDR1 GTSNPN and CDR2 SVGIG (reference sequence). CDR3 bases: TGTGCCTGGAGTGCAGAGTGGCAAGAGACCCAGTACTTC. Translated: CAWSAEWQETQYF.

The chain employs TRBV7-2 and TRBJ2-5; TRBD1 might be the D (5 bases). Germline values: CDR1 SGHTA, CDR2 FQGNSA. Trimming removed 3 bases from V and 1 base from J, with 9 bases in between. There are 14 residues in the CDR3. The DNA for the CDR3 is TGTGCCAGCAGCTTTAGGGGTTTCCAAGAGACCCAGTACTTC. Translating gives CASSFRGFQETQYF.

CDR3 protein: CASSPGRQPYYGYTF. CDR3 coding DNA: TGTGCCAGTAGTCCCGGTAGACAGCCTTACTATGGCTACACCTTC. This sequence joins TRBV19 and TRBJ1-2; tentatively, D is TRBD1 (5 bases). CDR1 and CDR2 from the germline V gene are LNHDA and SQIVND (reference sequence). The germline V and J ends were trimmed by 5 bases and 3 bases, with 16 bases remaining between them. This CDR3 region has 15 residues.

The V call is TRBV2, the J call TRBJ1-6; D is possibly TRBD1 (5 bases). The CDR3 is made up of 17 amino acids. V lost 6 bases to trimming and J lost 0 bases, with 15 bases between them. Germline values: CDR1 SNHLY, CDR2 FYNNEI. CDR3 residues: CASRGLDWSSYNSPLHF. Here the CDR3 DNA reads TGTGCCAGCAGGGGACTAGACTGGAGCTCCTATAATTCACCCCTCCACTTT.

The chain joins TRBV5-8 to TRBJ2-2; D possibly uses TRBD1 or TRBD2 (7 bases each). This CDR3 comprises 15 residues. V was shortened by 5 bases and J by 6 bases, with 17 bases between the two germline ends. The germline V gene encodes CDR1 SGHTS and CDR2 YDEGEE. This CDR3 is CASSRPGGAAGELFF. CDR3 in DNA: TGTGCCAGCAGTAGACCAGGGGGGGCCGCCGGGGAGCTGTTTTTT. The full variable domain, rest sourced from reference TRBV5-8 and TRBJ2-2, is EAGVTQSPTHLIKTRGQQATLRCSPISGHTSVYWYQQALGLGLQFLLWYDEGEERNRGNFPPRFSGRQFPNYSSELNVNALELEDSALYLCASSRPGGAAGELFFGEGSRLTVL.

This chain links TRBV5-5 with TRBJ1-1; D is possibly TRBD1 (6 bases). The V gene's germline CDR1 is SGHKS and CDR2 YYEKEE (reference sequence). The germline V and J ends were trimmed by 3 bases and 7 bases, with 10 bases remaining between them. The CDR3 extends over 12 amino acids. CDR3 sequence: CASSYRQDEAFF. The CDR3 DNA follows: TGTGCCAGCAGCTACCGACAGGATGAAGCTTTCTTT.

J is TRBJ2-7 and V is TRBV6-6, with D perhaps TRBD1 (5 bases). The CDR3 consists of 12 residues. V gave up 8 bases and J gave up 3 bases, with 11 bases separating them. Germline assignment: CDR1 MNHNY and CDR2 SVGAGI (reference sequence). The CDR3 here is CASSGRDYEQYF. CDR3 sequence (DNA): TGTGCCAGCTCAGGCAGGGACTACGAGCAGTACTTC.

The chain combines TRBV7-9 with TRBJ2-1; TRBD2 might be the D (5 bases). The CDR3 length is 16 residues. Trimming left V 4 bases short and J 2 bases short, with 15 bases between. Germline V gene lookup returns CDR1 SEHNR and CDR2 FQNEAQ (reference sequence). The CDR3 nucleotides read TGTGCCAGCAGCTCCGAGGGCCCACTCGCCTACAATGAGCAGTTCTTC. Its protein product is CASSSEGPLAYNEQFF. The whole variable domain, filled in from reference TRBV7-9 and TRBJ2-1, reads DTGVSQNPRHKITKRGQNVTFRCDPISEHNRLYWYRQTLGQGPEFLTYFQNEAQLEKSRLLSDRFSAERPKGSFSTLEIQRTEQGDSAMYLCASSSEGPLAYNEQFFGPGTRLTVL.

The chain recombines TRBV7-9 with TRBJ2-1, with 7 bases matching TRBD1. Per germline, CDR1 SEHNR and CDR2 FQNEAQ (reference sequence). V gave up 4 bases and J gave up 5 bases; unmatched junction bases: 2. The CDR3 consists of 13 residues. The CDR3 DNA is TGTGCCAGCAGCTCGACAGGGAACAATGAGCAGTTCTTC. Translated, it gives CASSSTGNNEQFF.

As regards this clone: The same CDR3 is also encoded by other DNA sequences in this sample. J is TRBJ1-2 and V is TRBV5-4, with D possibly matching TRBD1 (5 bases). The germline V and J ends were trimmed by 2 bases and 2 bases, with 7 bases remaining between them. The CDR3 runs 13 residues. The germline CDR1 and CDR2 sequences are SGHNT and YYREEE (reference sequence). This chain's CDR3 is CASSLGENYGYTF. DNA for the CDR3: TGTGCCAGCAGCTTAGGGGAGAACTATGGCTACACCTTC.

The rearrangement joins TRBV6-5 to TRBJ2-6; the D is unclear. The CDR3 length is 15 residues. Trimming left V 1 base short and J 0 bases short, with 4 bases between. Germline CDR1 and CDR2: MNHEY and SVGAGI. CDR3 DNA: TGTGCCAGCAGTTACTGGGGCTCTGGGGCCAACGTCCTGACTTTC. Translated: CASSYWGSGANVLTF.

The genes are TRBV19 and TRBJ1-5; the match to TRBD1 covers 9 bases. CDR1 LNHDA and CDR2 SQIVND come from the germline V gene (reference sequence). After removal of 9 bases from V and 4 bases from J, the junction contained 10 bases not matched to a gene. The length of the CDR3 is 15 residues. The CDR3 nucleotides read TGTGCCAGCTACGCCGGGACAGGGTTTAATCAGCCCCAGCATTTT. Protein: CASYAGTGFNQPQHF.

V is TRBV29-1 and J is TRBJ1-2; 8 positions agree with TRBD1. CDR3 length: 14 amino acids. After removal of 5 bases from V and 8 bases from J, the junction contained 13 bases not matched to a gene. Germline values: CDR1 SQVTM, CDR2 ANQGSEA. This CDR3 is CSVLSMTGVDGYTF. The CDR3 region has the DNA TGCAGCGTTCTATCGATGACAGGGGTTGACGGCTACACCTTC.

The V and J genes are TRBV29-1 and TRBJ2-3, with D perhaps given as TRBD1 or TRBD2 (5 bases each). The CDR3 extends over 12 amino acids. Trimming removed 1 base at V and 3 bases at J, with 5 bases between. The V gene's germline CDR1 is SQVTM and CDR2 ANQGSEA. CDR3 in amino acids: CSVEGGTDTQYF. The CDR3 DNA is TGCAGCGTTGAAGGGGGGACAGATACGCAGTATTTT.

The CDR3 reads CASSLDSPTGELFF. The CDR3 coding sequence is TGTGCCAGCAGCTTGGATTCTCCGACCGGGGAGCTGTTTTTT. This chain connects TRBV7-8 to TRBJ2-2, with D unclear. V was trimmed by 3 bases and J by 5 bases, leaving 10 bases between them. Germline CDR1 reads SGHVS; CDR2 reads FQNEAQ. The CDR3 length is 14 residues.

The gene calls are TRBV18 and TRBJ2-3; 8 bases fit TRBD2. This CDR3 spans 16 amino acids. The ends lost 2 bases at V and 2 bases at J; junction bases unmatched: 6. CDR1 and CDR2 (germline): KGHSH, LQKENI. In nucleotides, the CDR3 is TGTGCCAGCTCACCAAACGGGGGGGCTCTCACAGATACGCAGTATTTT. Amino acid sequence: CASSPNGGALTDTQYF.

This chain links TRBV21-1 with TRBJ1-2. TRBV21-1 is flagged as a pseudogene. The CDR3 contains 20 residues. CDR3 amino acids: CASSKRAPGDVSQANYGYTF. The CDR3 nucleotides read TGTGCCAGCAGCAAAAGAGCCCCTGGGGACGTCTCACAAGCTAACTATGGCTACACCTTC.